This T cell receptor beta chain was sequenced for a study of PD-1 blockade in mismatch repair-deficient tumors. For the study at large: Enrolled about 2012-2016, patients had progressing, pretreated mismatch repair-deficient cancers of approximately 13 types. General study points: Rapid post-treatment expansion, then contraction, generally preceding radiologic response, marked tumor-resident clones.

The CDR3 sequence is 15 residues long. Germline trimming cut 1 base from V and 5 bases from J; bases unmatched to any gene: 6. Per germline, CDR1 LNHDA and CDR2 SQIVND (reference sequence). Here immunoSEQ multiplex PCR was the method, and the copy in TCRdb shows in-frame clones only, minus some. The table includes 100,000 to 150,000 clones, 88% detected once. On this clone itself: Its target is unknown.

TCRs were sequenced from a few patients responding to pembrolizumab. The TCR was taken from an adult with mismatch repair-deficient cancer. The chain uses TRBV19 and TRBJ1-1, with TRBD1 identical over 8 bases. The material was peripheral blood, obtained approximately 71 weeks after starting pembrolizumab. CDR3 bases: TGTGCCAGTAGTATAGTCAGGGGGCTGAGAACTGAAGCTTTCTTT. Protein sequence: CASSIVRGLRTEAFF.